Below are 27 T cell receptor beta chains sequenced from a single sample in a study of molecular identifiers for immune sequencing clone quantification. Via MiXCR, TCRdb re-called the PCR reads, giving one row per CDR3 protein. The sample lists about 65,000 distinct CDR3 sequences; around a sixth were seen once. Sequencing input: naive CD8+ T cells from blood, with Jurkat cell RNA spiked in. Specified subset: FACS-sorted CD8+CD4-CCR7+CD45RA+ naive T cells. These receptors were obtained from a human donor in good health. Some libraries in this study had Jurkat cell RNA spiked in.

This clonotype was found many times. The CDR3 loop reads CASSLVVGGRAGLSEQFF. DNA of the CDR3: TGTGCCAGCAGCTTAGTAGTCGGCGGGAGGGCCGGTTTGAGTGAGCAGTTCTTC. The rearrangement joins TRBV7-8 to TRBJ2-1, with TRBD2 matching 9 bases. The CDR3 contains 18 residues. Germline V gene data show CDR1 as SGHVS and CDR2 as FQNEAQ. V lost 1 base to trimming and J lost 9 bases; unmatched junction nucleotides: 16.

This clonotype was recorded a few times. A single base separates this from a much larger clone, so it may be a read error. The CDR3 carries no conserved terminal phenylalanine or tryptophan, so it likely arises from a read error. This chain links TRBV3-1 with TRBJ2-5; D gene unclear. Deletions cut 0 bases from V and 7 bases from J, with 0 bases between. Germline V gene sequence: CDR1 LGHDT, CDR2 YNNKEL (reference sequence). There are 10 residues in the CDR3. The CDR3 protein is CASSQETQYL. The CDR3 DNA reads TGTGCCAGCAGCCAAGAGACCCAGTACCTC.

This clonotype was recorded at least ten times. This chain's CDR3 is CASKAEYNSPLHF. DNA of the CDR3: TGTGCCAGTAAAGCAGAGTATAATTCACCCCTCCACTTT. The chain joins TRBV19 to TRBJ1-6; D is undetermined. The germline CDR1 and CDR2 sequences are LNHDA and SQIVND (reference sequence). Trimming left V 7 bases short and J 4 bases short, with 8 bases between. This CDR3 has 13 amino acids. The entire variable domain, with the rest obtained from reference TRBV19 and TRBJ1-6, is as follows: DGGITQSPKYLFRKEGQNVTLSCEQNLNHDAMYWYRQDPGQGLRLIYYSQIVNDFQKGDIAEGYSVSREKKESFPLTVTSAQKNPTAFYLCASKAEYNSPLHFGNGTRLTVT.

This clonotype was counted ten times or more. CDR3 DNA: TGTGCCAGCAGCTCTCACGAGGGGCAACAGGAAGGCTACACCTTC. This translates into CASSSHEGQQEGYTF. The rearrangement links TRBV4-2 to TRBJ1-2; tentatively, D is TRBD1 (5 bases). Germline V gene lookup returns CDR1 LGHNA and CDR2 YNFKEQ. Deletions cut 5 bases from V and 8 bases from J, with 21 bases between. The CDR3 length is 15 residues.

This clonotype was seen a handful of times. The chain uses TRBV12-3 or TRBV12-4 and TRBJ1-2, with D perhaps TRBD1 (5 bases). Between the trimmed V and J ends, which lost 1 base and 7 bases, there was a span of 16 bases. The CDR3 loop spans 15 amino acids. The CDR3 reads CASSLGWTPPRGYTF. DNA of the CDR3: TGTGCCAGCAGTTTAGGTTGGACACCTCCCCGTGGCTACACCTTC.

This clonotype was detected ten times or more. V usage is TRBV5-1 and J usage is TRBJ2-5, with TRBD1 as a possible D gene (5 bases). Germline loops: CDR1 SGHRS, CDR2 YFSETQ. V lost 6 bases and J 2 bases, leaving 11 bases between the germline ends. The CDR3 covers 13 residues. The CDR3 DNA sequence: TGCGCCAGCACGGACAAAGCTCAAGAGACCCAGTACTTC. Protein: CASTDKAQETQYF.

This clonotype was recorded at least ten times. The rearrangement joins TRBV7-8 to TRBJ1-1, with TRBD1 identical over 8 bases. Per the germline V gene, CDR1 is SGHVS and CDR2 is FQNEAQ. Trimming cost V 3 bases and J 0 bases; bases outside gene matches: 9. This CDR3 region has 17 residues. The DNA for the CDR3 is TGTGCCAGCAGCTTTGGGAGGACAGGGTCCATGAACACTGAAGCTTTCTTT. Translating it yields CASSFGRTGSMNTEAFF.

The table lists this clonotype with many counts. The chain is built from TRBV20-1 and TRBJ2-5; the match to TRBD2 covers 12 bases. This CDR3 has 17 residues. J gave up 5 bases and V 0 bases, and 10 bases lay outside the gene matches. Germline CDR1 is DFQATT and CDR2 is SNEGSKA (reference sequence). CDR3 sequence: CSARDLGLAGWGETQYF. CDR3 DNA: TGCAGTGCTAGAGATCTCGGACTAGCGGGATGGGGGGAGACCCAGTACTTC.

This chain joins TRBV7-9 and TRBJ2-1; D possibly uses TRBD1 or TRBD2 (5 bases each). V was trimmed by 3 bases and J by 10 bases, leaving 16 bases between them. The V gene's germline CDR1 is SEHNR and CDR2 FQNEAQ (reference sequence). CDR3 length equals 14 residues. The DNA for the CDR3 is TGTGCCAGCAGCTTCAGTACAGGTTGGGGGGAGCAGTTCTTC. It is translated as CASSFSTGWGEQFF.

This clonotype was detected many times. The chain is built from TRBV11-3 and TRBJ2-7; D might be TRBD1 or TRBD2, each matching 5 bases. Trimming shortened V by 2 bases and J by 6 bases, and 14 bases separated the two germline ends. This CDR3 spans 14 amino acids. Germline V gene lookup returns CDR1 SGHNT and CDR2 YENEEA. The CDR3 coding sequence is TGTGCCAGCAGCTTAATGAGGGGTGGAGCCGAGCAGTACTTC. This sequence encodes CASSLMRGGAEQYF.

The sample holds many counts of this clonotype. This chain links TRBV2 with TRBJ2-1; no clear D gene. CDR1 and CDR2 (germline): SNHLY, FYNNEI. This CDR3 has 15 amino acids. V was trimmed by 6 bases and J by 1 base, leaving 13 bases between them. CDR3 residues: CASRVAPGSYNEQFF. DNA of the CDR3: TGTGCCAGCAGGGTTGCCCCCGGGTCCTACAATGAGCAGTTCTTC.

A few counts support this clonotype. Given a much more abundant clone one base away, this may be a read error. The CDR3 carries no conserved terminal phenylalanine or tryptophan, so it likely arises from a read error. The gene calls are TRBV7-2 and TRBJ1-6, with 9 bases identical to TRBD1. CDR3 length: 17 amino acids. V lost 5 bases and J lost 4; bases outside the gene matches: 9. Germline-derived CDR1 and CDR2 are SGHTA and FQGNSA. The CDR3 region is CASSPRQGDIYNSPLHS. Written as DNA, the CDR3 is TGTGCCAGCAGCCCAAGACAGGGGGACATTTATAATTCACCCCTCCACTCT.

Comment on this clonotype: One end of the junction is discordant with germline, which a read error may explain. The J gene is TRBJ2-7, the V gene TRBV5-4; D gene uncertain. CDR1 SGHNT and CDR2 YYREEE come from the germline V gene (reference sequence). The CDR3 is 12 residues long. This chain's CDR3 is CASRLGSGEQYF. CDR3 nucleotide sequence: TGTGCCAGCAGGTTGGGGTCCGGCGAGCAGTACTTC.

At least ten counts were recorded for this clonotype. The V call is TRBV4-1, the J call TRBJ2-7; 9 nucleotides line up with TRBD1. CDR3 length: 17 amino acids. With V trimmed by 0 bases and J by 4 bases, 10 bases remained unmatched. Germline V gene data show CDR1 as MGHRA and CDR2 as YSYEKL. The CDR3 spells CASSQEPGTGIVYEQYF. CDR3 sequence (DNA): TGCGCCAGCAGCCAAGAGCCCGGGACAGGGATCGTGTACGAGCAGTACTTC.

This clonotype showed up just a few times. V usage is TRBV30 and J usage is TRBJ2-4, with a tentative D call TRBD2 (6 bases). Trimming shortened V by 1 base and J by 1 base, and 11 bases separated the two germline ends. The CDR3 runs 15 residues. Germline assignment: CDR1 GTSNPN and CDR2 SVGIG (reference sequence). CDR3 nucleotides: TGTGCCTGGAGTGGCTATGGAGGGGCCAAAAACATTCAGTACTTC. Amino acid sequence: CAWSGYGGAKNIQYF.

This clonotype was counted a few times. A much larger clone differs by one base, so this may be a read error. V gene TRBV3-1 combines with J gene TRBJ2-1; 10 bases match TRBD2. The germline CDR1 and CDR2 sequences are LGHDT and YNNKEL (reference sequence). The CDR3 has 16 residues. V shed 5 bases and J 9 bases; nucleotides not matched to a gene: 13. CDR3 nucleotides: TGTGCCAGCAGCTCCCACCGGCTAGCGGGAGTCGGTGAGCAGTTCTTC. Its protein product is CASSSHRLAGVGEQFF.

This clonotype came up many times. CDR3 nucleotides: TGTGCCAGCAGACGGAGGTCGTCGGTTAATGAAAAACTGTTTTTT. The encoded protein is CASRRRSSVNEKLFF. This chain connects TRBV11-2 to TRBJ1-4, with D uncertain. Germline lookup yields CDR1 SGHAT and CDR2 FQNNGV. V was shortened by 6 bases and J by 4 bases, with 15 bases between the two germline ends. This CDR3 has 15 residues.

About this clonotype: Since a much larger clone is just one base distant, this may be a read error. The rearrangement uses TRBV5-4 and TRBJ2-5, with a possible D match to TRBD1 (5 bases). The CDR3 runs 14 residues. CDR1 SGHNT and CDR2 YYREEE come from the germline V gene (reference sequence). CDR3: CGSSSVDSEETQYF. For the CDR3, the DNA is TGTGGCAGCAGCTCAGTCGACAGCGAAGAGACCCAGTACTTC. The full variable domain, its missing parts supplied by reference TRBV5-4 and TRBJ2-5, is ETGVTQSPTHLIKTRGQQVTLRCSSQSGHNTVSWYQQALGQGPQFIFQYYREEENGRGNFPPRFSGLQFPNYSSELNVNALELDDSALYLCGSSSVDSEETQYFGPGTRLLVL.

This clonotype was picked up many times. This CDR3 is CAWSALSEQYF. The CDR3 DNA follows: TGTGCCTGGAGTGCGTTATCCGAGCAGTACTTC. The chain uses TRBV30 and TRBJ2-7; D is uncertain. This CDR3 region has 11 residues. Germline CDR1 is GTSNPN and CDR2 is SVGIG (reference sequence). V was cut by 1 base and J by 6 bases, with 7 bases left in between.

This sequence joins TRBV4-3 and TRBJ2-5; D unclear. The CDR3 sequence is 14 residues long. Germline lookup yields CDR1 LGHNA and CDR2 YSLEER. The V end was cut by 0 bases, the J end by 4 bases, with 9 bases between. The CDR3 DNA follows: TGCGCCAGCAGCCAAGATTGGGGTGGAGAGACCCAGTACTTC. Amino acid sequence: CASSQDWGGETQYF.

This clonotype was found many times. The chain links TRBV5-5 to TRBJ1-1, with D unclear. Looked up from germline, CDR1 is SGHKS and CDR2 is YYEKEE (reference sequence). V gave up 0 bases and J gave up 1 base, with 13 bases separating them. The CDR3 loop spans 16 amino acids. This CDR3 reads CASSLVWSIPNTEAFF. The DNA of the CDR3 is TGTGCCAGCAGCTTGGTTTGGAGCATCCCGAACACTGAAGCTTTCTTT.

This clonotype was seen at least ten times. CDR3 sequence (DNA): TGTGCCAGCAGCCCGCCCCGTTCTACACAGGAGCAGTTCTTC. Protein product: CASSPPRSTQEQFF. The chain has TRBV3-1 and TRBJ2-1; no clear D gene. The CDR3 has 14 residues. In germline, CDR1 is LGHDT, CDR2 YNNKEL (reference sequence). V was cut by 4 bases and J by 10 bases, with 17 bases left in between.

V and J are TRBV24-1 and TRBJ2-2; no clear D gene. The CDR3 length is 15 residues. The germline gives CDR1 KGHDR, CDR2 SFDVKD. Trimming shortened V by 1 base and J by 8 bases, and 13 bases separated the two germline ends. In nucleotides, the CDR3 is TGTGCCACCAGTGATTTACGGACGGTAGCAGGGGAGCTGTTTTTT. Translated: CATSDLRTVAGELFF.

The chain recombines TRBV4-1 with TRBJ1-1; no definite D call. This CDR3 has 14 amino acids. Trimming took off 1 base at V and 5 bases at J, with 11 bases between the two ends. Germline V lookup: CDR1 MGHRA, CDR2 YSYEKL. This chain's CDR3 is CASSQVSPGTEAFF. Written as DNA, the CDR3 is TGCGCCAGCAGCCAAGTTAGTCCGGGAACTGAAGCTTTCTTT.

V is TRBV30 and J is TRBJ1-2, with D tentatively TRBD1 (5 bases). CDR3 length equals 13 residues. Germline V CDR1 and CDR2: GTSNPN, SVGIG (reference sequence). Between the trimmed V and J ends, which lost 4 bases and 3 bases, there was a span of 12 bases. CDR3 amino acids: CAWTQGLYYGYTF. The CDR3 coding sequence is TGTGCCTGGACGCAGGGACTGTACTATGGCTACACCTTC. The full variable domain, with the rest looked up from reference TRBV30 and TRBJ1-2, is SQTIHQWPATLVQPVGSPLSLECTVEGTSNPNLYWYRQAAGRGLQLLFYSVGIGQISSEVPQNLSASRPQDRQFILSSKKLLLSDSGFYLCAWTQGLYYGYTFGSGTRLTVV.

The table lists this clonotype with many counts. This chain joins TRBV5-1 and TRBJ2-3; 13 bases line up with TRBD2. After removal of 4 bases from V and 5 bases from J, the junction contained 7 bases not matched to a gene. The germline V gene has CDR1 SGHRS and CDR2 YFSETQ. The length of the CDR3 is 16 residues. The CDR3 DNA reads as TGCGCCAGCAGCCTAGGACTAGCGGGAGTGGAAGATACGCAGTATTTT. Translation gives CASSLGLAGVEDTQYF.

About this clonotype: One end of the junction does not line up with germline, which may come from a read error. The chain is built from TRBV5-3 and TRBJ2-3; 15 bases map to TRBD2. TRBV5-3 is classed as an ORF, of uncertain function. The CDR3 is 19 amino acids. Here the CDR3 reads CASSLEGLAGGLSTDTQYF. The DNA for the CDR3 is TGTGCCAGCAGCTTGGAGGGACTAGCGGGAGGCCTAAGCACAGATACGCAGTATTTT.